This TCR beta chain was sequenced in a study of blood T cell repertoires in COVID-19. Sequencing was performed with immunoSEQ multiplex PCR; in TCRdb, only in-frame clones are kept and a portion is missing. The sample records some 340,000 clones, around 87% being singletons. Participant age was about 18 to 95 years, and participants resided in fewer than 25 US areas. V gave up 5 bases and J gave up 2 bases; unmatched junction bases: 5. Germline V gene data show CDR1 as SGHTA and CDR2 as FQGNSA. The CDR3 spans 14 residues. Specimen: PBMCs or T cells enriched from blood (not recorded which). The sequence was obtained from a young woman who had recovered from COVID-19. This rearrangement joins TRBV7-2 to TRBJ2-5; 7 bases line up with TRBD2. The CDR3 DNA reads TGTGCCAGCAGCCCCCAAGCGGGACAAGAGACCCAGTACTTC. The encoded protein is CASSPQAGQETQYF.